One sample yielded the 8 T cell receptor beta chains listed below, sequenced in a study of blood T cells in healthy people across ages. Next came a second PCR, run for about 6 to 12 cycles, which used a sample-barcoded 5' primer along with a J-beta primer mix. TCRdb recomputed calls from the 5' RACE reads with MiXCR, one row per CDR3 protein. Among 1.5 million to 2 million distinct CDR3 sequences listed, almost 35% were seen once. The sample comprised blood. The receptors were sampled from a woman younger than 45 in good health.

This clonotype was seen only once. This chain connects TRBV7-2 to TRBJ2-6; D unclear. Germline V gene sequence: CDR1 SGHTA, CDR2 FQGNSA. V gave up 6 bases and J gave up 4 bases, with 13 bases separating them. The CDR3 runs 15 residues. The CDR3 here is CASRGNPLGANVLTF. DNA for the CDR3: TGTGCCAGCAGGGGGAACCCTTTGGGGGCCAACGTCCTGACTTTC.

The chain is built from TRBV7-8 and TRBJ2-1; D might be TRBD1 (6 bases). Germline V gene lookup returns CDR1 SGHVS and CDR2 FQNEAQ. V lost 5 bases and J 8 bases, leaving 31 bases between the germline ends. This CDR3 contains 19 residues. The CDR3 region is CASSESPGEPRGNLDEQFF. The DNA of the CDR3 is TGTGCCAGCAGCGAAAGCCCGGGTGAGCCCAGGGGAAATTTGGATGAGCAGTTCTTC.

J is TRBJ2-3 and V is TRBV6-5; D is perhaps TRBD2 (6 bases). V gave up 2 bases and J gave up 4 bases, with 10 bases separating them. The CDR3 spans 14 residues. Germline V CDR1 and CDR2: MNHEY, SVGAGI. The CDR3 here is CASSYPGTPDTQYF. CDR3 sequence (DNA): TGTGCCAGCAGTTACCCCGGGACTCCAGATACGCAGTATTTT.

This chain uses TRBV13 with TRBJ2-7, with 9 bases fitting TRBD2. V lost 5 bases to trimming and J lost 0 bases; unmatched junction nucleotides: 8. Looked up from germline, CDR1 is PRHDT and CDR2 is FYEKMQ (reference sequence). The CDR3 consists of 16 residues. The CDR3 DNA reads TGTGCCAGCAGCGGATTAGCGGGGGCCTCCTCCTACGAGCAGTACTTC. Encoded protein: CASSGLAGASSYEQYF.

V is TRBV5-4 and J is TRBJ2-1; weak D call: TRBD1 (6 bases). The CDR3 has 18 amino acids. The germline V gene has CDR1 SGHNT and CDR2 YYREEE (reference sequence). Trimming removed 4 bases at V and 0 bases at J, with 20 bases between. The CDR3 is CASSRPLRGEYSYNEQFF. CDR3 nucleotide sequence: TGTGCCAGCAGCCGCCCGCTCAGGGGAGAATACTCCTACAATGAGCAGTTCTTC.

The chain combines TRBV20-1 with TRBJ2-1; a possible D gene is TRBD2 (6 bases). The germline V and J ends were trimmed by 6 bases and 7 bases, with 22 bases remaining between them. Germline lookup yields CDR1 DFQATT and CDR2 SNEGSKA (reference sequence). The CDR3 length is 15 residues. The CDR3 nucleotides are TGCAGTGCGATAGACGGGAGAAGTGGGATAAATGAGCAGTTCTTC. Protein sequence: CSAIDGRSGINEQFF.

The chain links TRBV27 to TRBJ2-3, with no clear D. Trimming left V 6 bases short and J 2 bases short, with 18 bases between. Germline loops: CDR1 MNHEY, CDR2 SMNVEV (reference sequence). The CDR3 covers 16 residues. CDR3 residues: CASSPDPLTATDTQYF. The CDR3 region has the DNA TGTGCCAGCAGCCCGGACCCTTTGACTGCCACAGATACGCAGTATTTT.

A few counts support this clonotype. V gene TRBV9 combines with J gene TRBJ2-3, with D possibly being TRBD2 (7 bases). The CDR3 runs 16 residues. The germline V gene has CDR1 SGDLS and CDR2 YYNGEE. Trimming took off 4 bases at V and 2 bases at J, with 17 bases between the two ends. The CDR3 coding sequence is TGTGCCAGCAGCTCCCCGCGGGGGCCGGACACAGATACGCAGTATTTT. Its translation is CASSSPRGPDTDTQYF.